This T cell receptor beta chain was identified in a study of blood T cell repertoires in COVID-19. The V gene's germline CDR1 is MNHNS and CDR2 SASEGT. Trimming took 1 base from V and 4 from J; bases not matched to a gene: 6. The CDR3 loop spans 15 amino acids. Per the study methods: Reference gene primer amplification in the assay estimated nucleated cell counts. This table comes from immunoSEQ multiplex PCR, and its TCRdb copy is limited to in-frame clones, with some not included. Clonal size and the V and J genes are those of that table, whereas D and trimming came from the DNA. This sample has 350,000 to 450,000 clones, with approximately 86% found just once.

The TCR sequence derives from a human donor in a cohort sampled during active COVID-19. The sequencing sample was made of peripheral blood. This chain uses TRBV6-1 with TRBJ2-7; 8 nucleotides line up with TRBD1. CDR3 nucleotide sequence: TGTGCCAGCAGTGAAGGGCAGGGGGCCCCATACGAGCAGTACTTC. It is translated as CASSEGQGAPYEQYF.